The 22 T cell receptor beta chains reported below all come from one sample, sequenced in a study of T-cell memory formation after mild COVID-19. MiXCR, applied by TCRdb to the 5' RACE reads, yields one record per CDR3 protein. The table includes under 300,000 distinct CDR3 sequences, roughly a tenth detected once. Source material: PBMCs or a T cell subset sorted from them (not recorded which). Source of these receptors: a man aged 18-30 years who had mild COVID-19 (a few samples of this study predate the infection). Cell type and time point are not known.

In this sample, this clonotype turned up a few times. The gene calls are TRBV24-1 and TRBJ2-5; D may be TRBD1 or TRBD2 (7 bases each). CDR3 size: 16 residues. Trimming removed 3 bases from V and 3 bases from J, with 16 bases in between. Germline assignment: CDR1 KGHDR and CDR2 SFDVKD. DNA of the CDR3: TGTGCCACCAGTGATGCTCGACAGGGAGGGGAAGAGACCCAGTACTTC. This codes for CATSDARQGGEETQYF.

The chain has TRBV11-2 and TRBJ2-5; TRBD2 aligns across 12 bases. This CDR3 has 16 amino acids. V was clipped by 5 bases and J by 4 bases; unmatched bases: 8. Germline V gives CDR1 SGHAT, CDR2 FQNNGV. CDR3 bases: TGTGCCAGCAGCGTCACTAGCGGGGGGCCCGGAGAGACCCAGTACTTC. This codes for CASSVTSGGPGETQYF.

This clonotype was seen only a few times. This chain connects TRBV7-2 to TRBJ2-3, with TRBD1 identical over 7 bases. In germline, CDR1 is SGHTA, CDR2 FQGNSA. V was pared by 7 bases and J by 2 bases, with 6 bases of the junction left unmatched. The CDR3 is 14 amino acids. The CDR3 loop is CASNQDRDTDTQYF. As DNA, the CDR3 is TGTGCCAGCAACCAAGACAGGGACACAGATACGCAGTATTTT.

This clonotype has more than one count but fewer than ten. V usage is TRBV18 and J usage is TRBJ2-7; 7 bases agree with TRBD1. This CDR3 has 14 residues. CDR1 is KGHSH and CDR2 is LQKENI in the germline V gene. V was pared by 4 bases and J by 4 bases, with 7 bases of the junction left unmatched. CDR3 sequence (DNA): TGTGCCAGCTCACAACAGACAGGGAGATACGAGCAGTACTTC. Its translation: CASSQQTGRYEQYF. Full variable domain (rest looked up from reference TRBV18 and TRBJ2-7): NAGVMQNPRHLVRRRGQEARLRCSPMKGHSHVYWYRQLPEEGLKFMVYLQKENIIDESGMPKERFSAEFPKEGPSILRIQQVVRGDSAAYFCASSQQTGRYEQYFGPGTRLTVT.

This clonotype was observed at least ten times. J is TRBJ2-5 and V is TRBV5-1; D perhaps matches TRBD2 (6 bases). In germline, CDR1 is SGHRS, CDR2 YFSETQ. This CDR3 has 14 amino acids. Between the trimmed V and J ends, which lost 0 bases and 4 bases, there was a span of 10 bases. The CDR3 loop is CASSLGAGGETQYF. The CDR3 DNA reads TGCGCCAGCAGCTTGGGGGCCGGGGGAGAGACCCAGTACTTC.

This clonotype was counted ten times or more. At one boundary the junction diverges from the germline segment, which might be a read error. This chain joins TRBV7-7 and TRBJ2-5; D may be TRBD1 (6 bases). Per germline, CDR1 SSHAT and CDR2 FNYEAQ (reference sequence). This CDR3 has 14 residues. CDR3 protein: CASSLGGRGETQYF. As DNA, the CDR3 is TGTGCTAGCAGCTTAGGAGGCAGGGGTGAGACCCAGTACTTC.

The chain has TRBV6-5 and TRBJ1-5; D not resolved. The germline V gene encodes CDR1 MNHEY and CDR2 SVGAGI. The CDR3 consists of 13 residues. Trimming left V 0 bases short and J 7 bases short, with 7 bases between. This CDR3 reads CASSYSTTQPQHF. The CDR3 bases are TGTGCCAGCAGTTACTCGACTACGCAGCCCCAGCATTTT.

J is TRBJ2-7 and V is TRBV3-1; 7 positions agree with TRBD1. This CDR3 comprises 15 residues. In germline, CDR1 is LGHDT, CDR2 YNNKEL (reference sequence). Trimming removed 2 bases from V and 6 bases from J; junction bases left unmatched: 10. DNA of the CDR3: TGTGCCAGCAGCCAATTCTTACAGGGGCTTGGCGAGCAGTACTTC. Translating gives CASSQFLQGLGEQYF.

This clonotype turned up a few times. The CDR3 DNA sequence: TGTGCCAGCAGTTTCGCTAGCGGGGGGACGGAGACCCAGTACTTC. It specifies CASSFASGGTETQYF. This sequence joins TRBV27 and TRBJ2-5; 11 positions match TRBD2. The germline CDR1 and CDR2 sequences are MNHEY and SMNVEV (reference sequence). This CDR3 contains 15 residues. J was trimmed by 5 bases and V by 3 bases; bases with no gene match: 5.

This chain joins TRBV4-2 and TRBJ2-3; D is ambiguous. V lost 3 bases and J lost 0, with 22 bases in between. Germline V gene sequence: CDR1 LGHNA, CDR2 YNFKEQ. This CDR3 contains 19 residues. CDR3 sequence: CASSQAYSVGLDSTDTQYF. Here the CDR3 DNA reads TGTGCCAGCAGCCAGGCATACAGCGTGGGCTTAGATAGCACAGATACGCAGTATTTT.

The chain combines TRBV7-8 with TRBJ2-1; 7 nucleotides line up with TRBD2. The CDR3 runs to 16 residues. V gave up 5 bases and J gave up 6 bases; unmatched junction bases: 13. Germline lookup yields CDR1 SGHVS and CDR2 FQNEAQ. In nucleotides, the CDR3 is TGTGCCAGCAGCCCCAAGACCGAGAAGCGGGGCAATGAGCAGTTCTTC. This translates into CASSPKTEKRGNEQFF.

V and J are TRBV12-3 or TRBV12-4 and TRBJ1-5; D is ambiguous. V was pared by 6 bases and J by 0 bases, with 6 bases between. CDR3 size: 13 residues. The CDR3 nucleotides read TGTGCCAGCAGCGCAAATAGCAATCAGCCCCAGCATTTT. Its translation: CASSANSNQPQHF.

This chain uses TRBV4-1 with TRBJ1-6, with D unresolved. Germline CDR1 MGHRA, CDR2 YSYEKL. This CDR3 contains 15 residues. V gave up 1 base and J gave up 5 bases, with 9 bases separating them. Here the CDR3 DNA reads TGCGCCAGCAGCCAAGGTCCCGGGAATAATTCACCCCTCCACTTT. It yields the protein CASSQGPGNNSPLHF.

There are a few counts of this clonotype. The gene calls are TRBV27 and TRBJ1-2, with TRBD1 identical over 9 bases. The CDR3 contains 15 residues. With V trimmed by 2 bases and J by 6 bases, 7 bases remained unmatched. Germline CDR1 and CDR2: MNHEY and SMNVEV (reference sequence). CDR3: CASSLVTGGGDGYTF. As DNA, the CDR3 is TGTGCCAGCAGTTTAGTTACAGGGGGCGGCGATGGCTACACCTTC.

This clonotype was counted only a few times. The V and J genes are TRBV4-3 and TRBJ2-3; 7 nucleotides agree with TRBD1. The CDR3 has 17 residues. Germline-derived CDR1 and CDR2 are LGHNA and YSLEER. Trimming took 6 bases from V and 1 from J; bases not matched to a gene: 13. DNA for the CDR3: TGCGCCAGCAGTTTCGAAACCGGGACAGCGCGCACAGATACGCAGTATTTT. Its protein product is CASSFETGTARTDTQYF.

The chain links TRBV9 to TRBJ2-2, with 8 bases matching TRBD2. Losses at the gene ends were 2 bases for V and 3 bases for J; bases not matched to a gene: 3. Germline lookup yields CDR1 SGDLS and CDR2 YYNGEE. CDR3 length equals 15 residues. This chain's CDR3 is CASSVSGKDTGELFF. The CDR3 DNA reads as TGTGCCAGCAGCGTTAGCGGGAAAGACACCGGGGAGCTGTTTTTT.

This clonotype has more than one count but fewer than ten. The V and J genes are TRBV4-1 and TRBJ2-7; 7 nucleotides line up with TRBD1. The length of the CDR3 is 14 residues. J lost 4 bases, V lost 5 bases, and 8 bases had no gene match. The germline CDR1 and CDR2 sequences are MGHRA and YSYEKL. The DNA for the CDR3 is TGCGCCAGCAGCTCCGGACAGGCGTTATACGAGCAGTACTTC. Residues: CASSSGQALYEQYF.

This clonotype has just a few counts. This chain links TRBV12-3 or TRBV12-4 with TRBJ1-1; D may be TRBD1 (6 bases). Trimming removed 4 bases at V and 6 bases at J, with 15 bases between. CDR3 length: 14 residues. The CDR3 reads CASSYLQGRPEAFF. The DNA of the CDR3 is TGTGCCAGCAGTTACTTACAGGGTCGGCCTGAAGCTTTCTTT.

CDR3 protein: CASSNPGAYMTYEQYV. The CDR3 DNA is TGTGCCAGCAGTAACCCCGGGGCCTATATGACCTACGAGCAGTACGTC. The chain links TRBV6-2 or TRBV6-3 to TRBJ2-7; D is possibly TRBD1 or TRBD2 (5 bases each). Germline V gene data show CDR1 as MNHEY and CDR2 as SVGEGT. The CDR3 totals 16 residues. Trimming removed 5 bases from V and 2 bases from J, with 19 bases in between.

The rearrangement uses TRBV20-1 and TRBJ2-4; 7 positions agree with TRBD1. CDR1 is DFQATT and CDR2 is SNEGSKA in the germline V gene (reference sequence). This CDR3 is 17 amino acids long. Unmatched junction bases numbered 12, after V lost 0 bases and J lost 4 bases. Here the CDR3 reads CSARDLHGQGDKNIQYF. DNA for the CDR3: TGCAGTGCTAGAGATCTCCATGGGCAGGGGGATAAAAACATTCAGTACTTC.

In this sample, this clonotype turned up many times. The V and J genes are TRBV7-2 and TRBJ1-2, with TRBD1 as a possible D gene (5 bases). The CDR3 runs 12 residues. V lost 5 bases to trimming and J lost 4 bases, with 8 bases between them. CDR1 is SGHTA, CDR2 FQGNSA, per germline. The CDR3 DNA is TGTGCCAGCAGCCCGACAGCCTATGGCTACACCTTC. Its protein product is CASSPTAYGYTF.

In its sample, this clonotype was seen a few times. The rearrangement uses TRBV4-3 and TRBJ1-1; 9 nucleotides align to TRBD1. CDR3 length: 14 amino acids. The V gene's germline CDR1 is LGHNA and CDR2 YSLEER. The J segment lost 4 bases and the V segment lost 8 bases, leaving 8 bases of the junction unmatched. The CDR3, as DNA: TGCGCCAGCGGGATGACAGGGGGAAGCACTGAAGCTTTCTTT. Translated, it gives CASGMTGGSTEAFF.